The T cell receptor beta chain described here comes from a study of blood T cell repertoires in COVID-19 (dated by TCRdb to about 2020). With regard to the full study: Samples covering the acute and convalescent phases of COVID-19 were provided by collaborators in the United States, Italy and Spain. Samples were obtained from the ongoing ImmuneRACE study (first 160 participants) and from 1,254 subjects provided by 6 global collaborators. The material from the prospective study consisted of cDNA or gDNA derived from T cells, B-cell-depleted T cells, or PBMCs. The dataset comprised deeply sampled blood TCRbeta repertoires from subjects exposed to, actively infected with, or recovered from COVID-19. A de-identified subject ID, COVID-19 status, age in years and sex were almost always included in the sample metadata. HLA class I and class II types, where available, came from metadata supplied by the sample provider rather than from assay-based typing. The repertoires were made available in a free public database intended to serve as a resource for research on the immune response to SARS-CoV-2. General conclusions and limits of the study: The quantity of clinical and demographic metadata differed by source and by participant and was supplied without curation.

This clone was seen just once. Its antigen remains unidentified. No base quality information exists; no much larger clone differs at one position. Participants in the prospective study were aged roughly 18 to 100 years, lived in under 30 United States geographic areas, and enrolled through a virtual design. To assign participants to cohorts, the prospective study relied on clinical history that participants themselves reported in a screening survey and a study questionnaire. For ImmuneRACE Cohort 3, a participant was defined as recovered based on two consecutive negative NP/OP PCR tests, clearance by a healthcare professional, or resolution of symptoms. Mobile phlebotomists in the prospective study collected whole blood, serum and a nasopharyngeal or oropharyngeal swab from every participant. Additional blood draws and questionnaires over a 2-month period could optionally be provided by prospective study participants. Before DNA extraction, blood samples from the prospective study were shipped at room temperature or frozen.

The CDR3 has 10 amino acids, counting the end cysteine and phenylalanine. The only DNA kept is the CDR3, 30 bases in frame from the first base. Between the V and J ends, shortened by 8 bases and 4 bases respectively, the junction contains 5 bases. The germline V gene yields MDHEN for CDR1 and SYDVKM for CDR2. TCRbeta CDR3 regions were amplified from genomic DNA by means of the immunoSEQ Assay, a bias-controlled multiplex PCR. The authors' analysis ran thus. The number of nucleated cells in each sample was estimated by amplification of reference gene primers within the assay. Sequence reads were collapsed and filtered to measure the absolute abundance of every unique TCRbeta CDR3 rearrangement. For each sample, productive Simpson clonality was calculated as the square root of Simpson's diversity index over productive rearrangements. TCRdb retrieved this table from immuneACCESS and kept in-frame rearrangements only. Not all clones are present; in checked studies, unresolved V genes account for under half, and no reason is known for the remainder. Clone size and V and J calls were adopted from that table, with D and trimming inferred from the DNA. The sample records hundreds of thousands of clones, roughly 86% of which are singletons. Approximately 2.1% of the sample is taken by the ten largest.

What was sequenced was PBMCs or T cells enriched from blood (not recorded which). This chain joins TRBV28 to TRBJ1-1; no D gene can be assigned with confidence. The source is a woman between 50 and 59 years old who had recovered from COVID-19. CDR3 region: CASRSTEAFF. Read as DNA, the sequence is TGTGCCAGCCGTAGCACTGAAGCTTTCTTT.